The 10 T cell receptor beta chains below were found in one sample sequenced in a study of control samples from healthy donors and cancer patients. Using immunoSEQ multiplex PCR, the repertoire was profiled, and TCRdb retains in-frame clones only, with some absent. The sample gives 80,000 to 85,000 clones, 70% to 90% of which show up once; around 5.7% is in the top ten. Sequencing input: blood. These TCRs come from a woman between 50 and 59 years old in good health.

The V gene is TRBV18, the J gene TRBJ2-3; D may be TRBD1 (6 bases). This CDR3 has 12 residues. Germline V gene sequence: CDR1 KGHSH, CDR2 LQKENI. V lost 6 bases to trimming and J lost 5 bases, with 9 bases between them. Here the CDR3 DNA reads TGTGCCAGCTCCGAACAGGGAGATACGCAGTATTTT. This encodes CASSEQGDTQYF.

J is TRBJ2-3 and V is TRBV5-5; D possibly corresponds to TRBD1 (5 bases). The V end was cut by 3 bases, the J end by 1 base, with 12 bases between. There are 15 residues in the CDR3. Per the germline V gene, CDR1 is SGHKS and CDR2 is YYEKEE (reference sequence). As DNA, the CDR3 is TGTGCCAGCAGCTCGCCTCAGGGCCGCACAGATACGCAGTATTTT. Residues: CASSSPQGRTDTQYF. Full variable domain (rest looked up from reference TRBV5-5 and TRBJ2-3): DAGVTQSPTHLIKTRGQQVTLRCSPISGHKSVSWYQQVLGQGPQFIFQYYEKEERGRGNFPDRFSARQFPNYSSELNVNALLLGDSALYLCASSSPQGRTDTQYFGPGTRLTVL.

The chain is built from TRBV2 and TRBJ2-3, with 10 bases identical to TRBD2. The V gene end was trimmed by 6 bases and the J gene end by 4 bases; junction bases not matched to a gene: 10. The CDR3 runs 16 residues. Germline V gene sequence: CDR1 SNHLY, CDR2 FYNNEI. DNA of the CDR3: TGTGCCAGCAGCTTAGCGGGGGGCGATATGTCAGATACGCAGTATTTT. Amino acid sequence: CASSLAGGDMSDTQYF.

The chain recombines TRBV11-2 with TRBJ2-2; D might be TRBD1 (6 bases). V dropped 2 bases and J dropped 11 bases, with 15 bases sitting between them. The CDR3 spans 14 residues. Germline CDR1 is SGHAT and CDR2 is FQNNGV. This CDR3 reads CASSLNLQGFELFF. The DNA for the CDR3 is TGTGCCAGCAGCTTAAATTTACAGGGTTTCGAGCTGTTTTTT.

The chain couples TRBV11-3 to TRBJ1-3; perhaps TRBD1 as D (6 bases). The CDR3 is 13 amino acids. The germline gives CDR1 SGHNT, CDR2 YENEEA. V lost 5 bases and J 4 bases, leaving 9 bases between the germline ends. Here the CDR3 DNA reads TGTGCCAGCAGCATTACAGGGGGAAACACCATATATTTT. This sequence encodes CASSITGGNTIYF.

The DNA of the CDR3 is TGCGCCAGCAGCAGGGGACAGCCCCCCACAGATACGCAGTATTTT. Its translation: CASSRGQPPTDTQYF. The rearrangement links TRBV5-1 to TRBJ2-3; 7 bases are shared with TRBD1. Germline V CDR1 and CDR2: SGHRS, YFSETQ. V shed 4 bases and J 2 bases; nucleotides not matched to a gene: 7. The CDR3 is 15 residues long.

The chain links TRBV6-5 to TRBJ2-1; the match to TRBD2 covers 13 bases. The CDR3 extends over 13 amino acids. The germline V gene encodes CDR1 MNHEY and CDR2 SVGAGI. V lost 6 bases and J lost 14; bases outside the gene matches: 7. CDR3 coding DNA: TGTGCCAGCAGGACACTAGCGGGGGGGCCGAAGTTCTTC. Its translation: CASRTLAGGPKFF.

The chain combines TRBV5-1 with TRBJ1-3; D ambiguous. Germline CDR1 reads SGHRS; CDR2 reads YFSETQ. The CDR3 contains 15 residues. Trimming shortened V by 4 bases and J by 0 bases, and 11 bases separated the two germline ends. In nucleotides, the CDR3 is TGCGCCAGCAGCGTAGACCCCCTCTCTGGAAACACCATATATTTT. Amino acid sequence: CASSVDPLSGNTIYF.

J is TRBJ1-2 and V is TRBV19; D unresolved. V lost 7 bases, J lost 0 bases, and 12 bases lay in between. Germline-derived CDR1 and CDR2 are LNHDA and SQIVND (reference sequence). This CDR3 has 14 amino acids. The CDR3 region has the DNA TGTGCCAGTAATCAACCGTATCCTAACTATGGCTACACCTTC. Encoded protein: CASNQPYPNYGYTF. The whole variable domain, filled in from reference TRBV19 and TRBJ1-2, reads DGGITQSPKYLFRKEGQNVTLSCEQNLNHDAMYWYRQDPGQGLRLIYYSQIVNDFQKGDIAEGYSVSREKKESFPLTVTSAQKNPTAFYLCASNQPYPNYGYTFGSGTRLTVV.

The chain uses TRBV5-4 and TRBJ1-2; possible D gene TRBD1, 6 bases. With 5 bases removed from V and 6 bases from J, the gap between germline ends came to 14 bases. CDR3 length: 13 residues. CDR1 is SGHNT, CDR2 YYREEE, per germline (reference sequence). For the CDR3, the DNA is TGTGCCAGCAGGCCCCAGGGGCTGGATGGCTACACCTTC. It encodes CASRPQGLDGYTF.